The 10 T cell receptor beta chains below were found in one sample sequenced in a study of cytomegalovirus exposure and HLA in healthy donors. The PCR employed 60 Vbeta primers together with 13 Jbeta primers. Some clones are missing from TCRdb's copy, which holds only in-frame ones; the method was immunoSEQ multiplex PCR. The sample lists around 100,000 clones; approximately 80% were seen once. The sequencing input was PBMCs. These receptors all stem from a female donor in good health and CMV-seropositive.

CDR3 residues: CASDEQGSYNSPLHF. CDR3 nucleotides: TGTGCCAGCGATGAACAGGGATCCTATAATTCACCCCTCCACTTT. The chain carries TRBV19 and TRBJ1-6; TRBD1 is a possible D gene (6 bases). Trimming took 9 bases from V and 1 from J, leaving 13 bases between them. CDR3 size: 15 residues. Germline V gene sequence: CDR1 LNHDA, CDR2 SQIVND (reference sequence).

The CDR3 nucleotides are TGTGCCAGCAGCTTTAGACTAGCGGGAGCGTACGAGCAGTACTTC. Residues: CASSFRLAGAYEQYF. This chain joins TRBV5-8 and TRBJ2-7; 12 bases line up with TRBD2. The CDR3 is 15 residues long. Per the germline V gene, CDR1 is SGHTS and CDR2 is YDEGEE. The trim removed 2 bases at V and 4 bases at J, leaving 4 bases unmatched.

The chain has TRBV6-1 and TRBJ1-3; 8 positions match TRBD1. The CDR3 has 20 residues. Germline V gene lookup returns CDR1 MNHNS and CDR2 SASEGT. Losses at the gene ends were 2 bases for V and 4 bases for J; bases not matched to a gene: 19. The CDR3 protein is CASSELPVRQTGARGNTIYF. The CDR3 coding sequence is TGTGCCAGCAGTGAACTCCCAGTCCGCCAGACAGGGGCAAGGGGAAACACCATATATTTT.

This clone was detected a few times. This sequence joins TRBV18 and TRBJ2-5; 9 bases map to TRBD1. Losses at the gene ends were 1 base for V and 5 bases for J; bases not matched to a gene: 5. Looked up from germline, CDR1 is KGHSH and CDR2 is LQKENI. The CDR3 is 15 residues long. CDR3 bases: TGTGCCAGCTCACCACACAGGGGGCATTCGGAGACCCAGTACTTC. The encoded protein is CASSPHRGHSETQYF.

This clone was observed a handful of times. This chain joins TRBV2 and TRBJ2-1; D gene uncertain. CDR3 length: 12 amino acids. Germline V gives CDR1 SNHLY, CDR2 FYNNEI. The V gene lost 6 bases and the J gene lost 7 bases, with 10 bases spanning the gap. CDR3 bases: TGTGCCAGCAGGAAGTGGGCAAATGAGCAGTTCTTC. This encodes CASRKWANEQFF. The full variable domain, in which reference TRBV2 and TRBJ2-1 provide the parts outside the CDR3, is EPEVTQTPSHQVTQMGQEVILRCVPISNHLYFYWYRQILGQKVEFLVSFYNNEISEKSEIFDDQFSVERPDGSNFTLKIRSTKLEDSAMYFCASRKWANEQFFGPGTRLTVL.

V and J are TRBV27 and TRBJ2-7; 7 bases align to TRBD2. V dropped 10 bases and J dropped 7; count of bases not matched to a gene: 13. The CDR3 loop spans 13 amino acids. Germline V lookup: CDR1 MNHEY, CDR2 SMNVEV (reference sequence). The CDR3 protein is CATSWEGSREQYF. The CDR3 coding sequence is TGTGCCACTTCGTGGGAGGGGAGTAGGGAGCAGTACTTC.

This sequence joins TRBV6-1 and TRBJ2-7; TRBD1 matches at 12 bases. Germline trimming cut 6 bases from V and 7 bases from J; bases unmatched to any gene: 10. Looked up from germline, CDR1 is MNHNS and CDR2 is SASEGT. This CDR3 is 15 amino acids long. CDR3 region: CASRRDRGLLGEQYF. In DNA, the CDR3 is TGTGCCAGCAGACGGGACAGGGGGCTATTGGGGGAGCAGTACTTC.

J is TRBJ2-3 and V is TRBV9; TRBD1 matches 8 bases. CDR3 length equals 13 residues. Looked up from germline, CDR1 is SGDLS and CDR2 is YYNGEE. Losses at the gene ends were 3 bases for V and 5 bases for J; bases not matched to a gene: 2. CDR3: CASSAQGGDTQYF. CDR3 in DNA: TGTGCCAGCAGCGCACAGGGGGGAGATACGCAGTATTTT. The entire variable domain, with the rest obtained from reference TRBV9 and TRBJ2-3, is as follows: DSGVTQTPKHLITATGQRVTLRCSPRSGDLSVYWYQQSLDQGLQFLIQYYNGEERAKGNILERFSAQQFPDLHSELNLSSLELGDSALYFCASSAQGGDTQYFGPGTRLTVL.

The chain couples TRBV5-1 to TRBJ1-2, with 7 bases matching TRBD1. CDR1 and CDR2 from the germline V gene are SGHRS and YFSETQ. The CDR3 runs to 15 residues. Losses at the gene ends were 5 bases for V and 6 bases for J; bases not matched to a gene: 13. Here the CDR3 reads CASSLTTGVRNGYTF. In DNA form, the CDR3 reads TGCGCCAGCAGTTTAACCACAGGGGTACGAAATGGCTACACCTTC. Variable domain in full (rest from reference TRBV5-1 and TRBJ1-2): KAGVTQTPRYLIKTRGQQVTLSCSPISGHRSVSWYQQTPGQGLQFLFEYFSETQRNKGNFPGRFSGRQFSNSRSEMNVSTLELGDSALYLCASSLTTGVRNGYTFGSGTRLTVV.

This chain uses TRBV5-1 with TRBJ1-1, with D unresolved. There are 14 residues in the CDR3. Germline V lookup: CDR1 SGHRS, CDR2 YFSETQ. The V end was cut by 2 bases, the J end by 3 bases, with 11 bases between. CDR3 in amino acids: CASSFSFPDTEAFF. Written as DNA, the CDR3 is TGCGCCAGCAGCTTCTCCTTCCCTGACACTGAAGCTTTCTTT.